One and the same sample provided the 27 T cell receptor beta chains below, sequenced in a study of Graves' ophthalmopathy and Graves' hyperthyroidism. From RNA, the CDR3 regions of TCR beta chains were amplified and sequenced. An opening RT-PCR round employed HTBI primers and preceded a second-round multiplex PCR. TCRdb independently ran MiXCR on the multiplex PCR reads; one entry per CDR3 protein. This table has about 370,000 distinct CDR3 sequences, approximately 20% appearing once. Source material: peripheral blood. The receptors were gathered from a woman younger than 30 with Graves' ophthalmopathy.

The sample holds many counts of this clonotype. V gene TRBV7-2 combines with J gene TRBJ2-7, with 7 bases lining up with TRBD1. Germline V CDR1 and CDR2: SGHTA, FQGNSA. Unmatched junction bases numbered 5, after V lost 3 bases and J lost 0 bases. The CDR3 sequence is 15 residues long. The CDR3 here is CASSFRDSRSYEQYF. CDR3 in DNA: TGTGCCAGCAGCTTCCGGGACAGCCGCTCCTACGAGCAGTACTTC.

The table lists this clonotype with many counts. The V gene is TRBV27, the J gene TRBJ1-1; no definite D call. V was clipped by 0 bases and J by 5 bases, with 13 bases between them. Germline V lookup: CDR1 MNHEY, CDR2 SMNVEV (reference sequence). This CDR3 region has 15 residues. The CDR3: CASSLSVRAATEAFF. The CDR3 bases are TGTGCCAGCAGTTTATCGGTTAGGGCGGCGACTGAAGCTTTCTTT.

Ten or more counts support this clonotype. V and J are TRBV11-2 and TRBJ2-7; 11 bases align to TRBD2. V lost 4 bases, J lost 2 bases, and 7 bases stayed unmatched. This CDR3 region has 16 residues. The germline V gene encodes CDR1 SGHAT and CDR2 FQNNGV. Here the CDR3 DNA reads TGTGCCAGCAGCTCCCCGGGACTAGCGGTTCCCTACGAGCAGTACTTC. Its protein is CASSSPGLAVPYEQYF. The full variable domain, rest sourced from reference TRBV11-2 and TRBJ2-7, is EAGVAQSPRYKIIEKRQSVAFWCNPISGHATLYWYQQILGQGPKLLIQFQNNGVVDDSQLPKDRFSAERLKGVDSTLKIQPAKLEDSAVYLCASSSPGLAVPYEQYFGPGTRLTVT.

The chain combines TRBV7-2 with TRBJ2-5; D is perhaps TRBD2 (5 bases). Germline values: CDR1 SGHTA, CDR2 FQGNSA. V was pared by 1 base and J by 7 bases, with 19 bases between. The CDR3 has 16 residues. The CDR3 loop is CASSLGVGMLVGTQYF. CDR3 bases: TGTGCCAGCAGCTTAGGTGTCGGGATGCTCGTTGGGACCCAGTACTTC.

With respect to this clonotype: One end of the junction does not line up with germline, which may come from a read error. This chain uses TRBV30 with TRBJ1-6, with D maybe TRBD1 (5 bases). Per the germline V gene, CDR1 is GTSNPN and CDR2 is SVGIG (reference sequence). The CDR3 sequence is 13 residues long. The CDR3 sequence: CAWGGAGRSPFHF. DNA for the CDR3: TGTGCCTGGGGTGGGGCAGGGAGGTCACCCTTCCACTTT. The full variable domain, rest sourced from reference TRBV30 and TRBJ1-6, is SQTIHQWPATLVQPVGSPLSLECTVEGTSNPNLYWYRQAAGRGLQLLFYSVGIGQISSEVPQNLSASRPQDRQFILSSKKLLLSDSGFYLCAWGGAGRSPFHFGNGTRLTVT.

In its sample, this clonotype was seen many times. The rearrangement joins TRBV24-1 to TRBJ1-2, with 8 bases that match TRBD1. CDR1 is KGHDR, CDR2 SFDVKD, per germline. This CDR3 is built from 14 residues. V gave up 2 bases and J gave up 6 bases; unmatched junction bases: 4. CDR3 in DNA: TGTGCCACCAGTGATTGGGGGACAGGCGATGGCTACACCTTC. This codes for CATSDWGTGDGYTF.

This clonotype was counted many times. The V gene is TRBV6-1, the J gene TRBJ1-5; TRBD1 is a possible D gene (5 bases). Per germline, CDR1 MNHNS and CDR2 SASEGT. The CDR3 is 14 amino acids. V dropped 7 bases and J dropped 0 bases, with 10 bases sitting between them. Written as DNA, the CDR3 is TGTGCCAGCACCAGCCAGGGTAGCAATCAGCCCCAGCATTTT. Amino acid sequence: CASTSQGSNQPQHF.

This clonotype was observed at least ten times. This rearrangement joins TRBV6-2 or TRBV6-3 to TRBJ1-1, with D perhaps TRBD1 (6 bases). Germline values: CDR1 MNHEY, CDR2 SVGEGT. This CDR3 comprises 13 residues. V gave up 7 bases and J gave up 3 bases, with 12 bases separating them. The CDR3 reads CASIRGGDTEAFF. The DNA for the CDR3 is TGTGCCAGCATCAGGGGAGGGGACACTGAAGCTTTCTTT.

At least ten counts were recorded for this clonotype. J is TRBJ2-2 and V is TRBV5-1; 7 bases are a match to TRBD1. V shed 4 bases, J shed 4 bases, and the junction held 7 bases outside the gene matches. The CDR3 covers 15 residues. CDR1 is SGHRS and CDR2 is YFSETQ in the germline V gene. CDR3 nucleotides: TGCGCCAGCAGCGTCTCGACAGGGACCACCGGGGAGCTGTTTTTT. Translating it yields CASSVSTGTTGELFF.

At least ten counts were recorded for this clonotype. The genes are TRBV20-1 and TRBJ1-2; perhaps TRBD1 as D (5 bases). This CDR3 has 11 residues. The germline gives CDR1 DFQATT, CDR2 SNEGSKA (reference sequence). V lost 6 bases and J lost 8, with 13 bases in between. In nucleotides, the CDR3 is TGCAGTGCAATAAACAGGCAAGGCTACACCTTC. Protein: CSAINRQGYTF.

This clonotype has at least ten counts. The chain couples TRBV9 to TRBJ2-2; no definite D call. The CDR3 is made up of 17 amino acids. Germline V gene data show CDR1 as SGDLS and CDR2 as YYNGEE. The V gene lost 0 bases and the J gene lost 7 bases, with 19 bases spanning the gap. The DNA of the CDR3 is TGTGCCAGCAGCGTAGGACCGGGCGGCCTGAGTGGCGGGGAGCTGTTTTTT. Amino acids: CASSVGPGGLSGGELFF. Drawing the rest from reference TRBV9 and TRBJ2-2, the complete variable domain is DSGVTQTPKHLITATGQRVTLRCSPRSGDLSVYWYQQSLDQGLQFLIQYYNGEERAKGNILERFSAQQFPDLHSELNLSSLELGDSALYFCASSVGPGGLSGGELFFGEGSRLTVL.

This clonotype was found many times. The chain links TRBV7-2 to TRBJ2-5; no clear D gene. Germline V gives CDR1 SGHTA, CDR2 FQGNSA. The CDR3 sequence is 14 residues long. Trimming removed 1 base at V and 5 bases at J, with 11 bases between. This chain's CDR3 is CASSLDSSTETQYF. Written as DNA, the CDR3 is TGTGCCAGCAGCTTAGATAGCAGCACGGAGACCCAGTACTTC.

In this sample, this clonotype turned up many times. CDR3 sequence (DNA): TGTGCCAGCAGCGTCAAGACTAGCGGGGCCTACGAGCAGTACTTC. Amino acids: CASSVKTSGAYEQYF. The V gene is TRBV7-9, the J gene TRBJ2-7; TRBD2 matches at 11 bases. Germline V lookup: CDR1 SEHNR, CDR2 FQNEAQ (reference sequence). This CDR3 has 15 amino acids. Germline trimming cut 5 bases from V and 2 bases from J; bases unmatched to any gene: 5.

This clonotype appeared many times. A much larger clone lies a single base off, so this may be a read error. This chain connects TRBV6-2 or TRBV6-3 to TRBJ1-1, with 7 bases lining up with TRBD1. CDR3 length: 14 amino acids. Germline values: CDR1 MNHEY, CDR2 SVGEGT. The CDR3 is CASSPSGGGTEALF. CDR3 bases: TGTGCCAGCAGTCCCTCCGGAGGGGGCACTGAAGCTCTCTTT.

In its sample, this clonotype was seen many times. The CDR3, as DNA: TGCGCCAGCAGCTTGGGCTTCGGGCAGTACTTC. Its protein is CASSLGFGQYF. The chain uses TRBV5-1 and TRBJ2-7; D ambiguous. V was shortened by 0 bases and J by 9 bases, with 7 bases between the two germline ends. The V gene's germline CDR1 is SGHRS and CDR2 YFSETQ. This CDR3 has 11 amino acids.

This clonotype was counted ten times or more. In DNA, the CDR3 is TGTGCCAGCCTTAGCGGGAGAGGTTACGAGCAGTACTTC. This sequence encodes CASLSGRGYEQYF. V gene TRBV28 combines with J gene TRBJ2-7; 9 bases fit TRBD2. Looked up from germline, CDR1 is MDHEN and CDR2 is SYDVKM. This CDR3 has 13 residues. J lost 4 bases, V lost 8 bases, and 6 bases had no gene match.

This clonotype was detected only a few times. The gene calls are TRBV30 and TRBJ2-7; 7 positions agree with TRBD1. The V gene end was trimmed by 5 bases and the J gene end by 4 bases; junction bases not matched to a gene: 8. The CDR3 runs to 13 residues. From germline, CDR1 is GTSNPN and CDR2 SVGIG (reference sequence). The DNA for the CDR3 is TGTGCCTGGGGACGGGACAGTTCGTACGAGCAGTACTTC. It codes for CAWGRDSSYEQYF.

The sample holds many counts of this clonotype. This chain links TRBV27 with TRBJ2-7; maybe TRBD2 (7 bases). The CDR3 sequence is 13 residues long. The ends were cut back, 4 bases at V and 7 bases at J, with 14 bases in the middle. Germline CDR1 and CDR2: MNHEY and SMNVEV (reference sequence). CDR3 in DNA: TGTGCCAGCAGTTACCGGGGGGCGGGGGAGCAGTACTTC. This encodes CASSYRGAGEQYF.

This clonotype came up many times. V is TRBV12-3 or TRBV12-4 and J is TRBJ1-3; D not certain. Trimming removed 6 bases at V and 0 bases at J, with 3 bases between. The CDR3 is made up of 12 amino acids. The CDR3 nucleotides are TGTGCCAGCAGCCGCTCTGGAAACACCATATATTTT. Its translation: CASSRSGNTIYF.

The table lists this clonotype with many counts. Germline is not matched at one junction end, which may reflect a read error. The rearrangement uses TRBV4-3 and TRBJ1-2; D possibly corresponds to TRBD1 (6 bases). Germline-derived CDR1 and CDR2 are LGHNA and YSLEER. The CDR3 consists of 13 residues. This CDR3 reads CASSQKIPGQFAF. The CDR3 coding sequence is TGCGCCAGCAGCCAGAAGATCCCGGGACAATTCGCCTTC.

This clonotype was recorded at least ten times. DNA for the CDR3: TGTGCCAGCAGCGTAGATCTGTACACAGATACGCAGTATTTT. Protein sequence: CASSVDLYTDTQYF. This rearrangement joins TRBV9 to TRBJ2-3; D gene uncertain. This CDR3 has 14 residues. The V gene lost 0 bases and the J gene lost 2 bases, with 7 bases spanning the gap. Germline CDR1 SGDLS, CDR2 YYNGEE.

The chain joins TRBV30 to TRBJ2-5; TRBD1 aligns across 9 bases. CDR1 GTSNPN and CDR2 SVGIG come from the germline V gene (reference sequence). V was clipped by 3 bases and J by 4 bases; unmatched bases: 0. CDR3 length equals 12 residues. CDR3 loop: CAWRDRGETQYF. The CDR3 DNA reads TGTGCCTGGAGGGACAGGGGAGAGACCCAGTACTTC.

There are many counts of this clonotype. The chain recombines TRBV20-1 with TRBJ1-5, with D uncertain. CDR1 DFQATT and CDR2 SNEGSKA come from the germline V gene (reference sequence). The CDR3 spans 16 residues. Trimming pared 0 bases from V and 4 bases from J, leaving 16 bases between. CDR3 region: CSAREIKGSLNQPQHF. The CDR3 DNA reads as TGCAGTGCTAGAGAGATAAAGGGCAGCCTTAATCAGCCCCAGCATTTT.

There are many counts of this clonotype. V is TRBV11-1 and J is TRBJ2-7, with D possibly TRBD1 on 5 matching bases. The CDR3 runs 18 residues. Trimming stripped 1 base from V and 0 bases from J, with 19 bases between. From germline, CDR1 is SGHAT and CDR2 FQDESV (reference sequence). This CDR3 reads CASSLVKTVTANSYEQYF. The CDR3, as DNA: TGTGCCAGCAGCTTAGTTAAGACAGTTACAGCAAACTCCTACGAGCAGTACTTC.

This clonotype has at least ten counts. This rearrangement joins TRBV7-2 to TRBJ2-4; a possible D gene is TRBD2 (6 bases). CDR1 SGHTA and CDR2 FQGNSA come from the germline V gene. Trimming pared 3 bases from V and 5 bases from J, leaving 14 bases between. CDR3 length equals 15 residues. The CDR3 bases are TGTGCCAGCAGCTTCCTTAGTAGCGGCGAAAACATTCAGTACTTC. Amino acids: CASSFLSSGENIQYF.

There are many counts of this clonotype. V is TRBV19 and J is TRBJ2-7; no clear D gene. With 1 base removed from V and 2 bases from J, the gap between germline ends came to 9 bases. This CDR3 region has 14 residues. Germline assignment: CDR1 LNHDA and CDR2 SQIVND (reference sequence). Here the CDR3 DNA reads TGTGCCAGTAGTATAGCTTCCGGCCCCTACGAGCAGTACTTC. The encoded protein is CASSIASGPYEQYF.

This sequence joins TRBV5-6 and TRBJ2-5; D might be TRBD2 (6 bases). The ends were cut back, 4 bases at V and 0 bases at J, with 19 bases in the middle. CDR3 size: 17 residues. Germline CDR1 reads SGHDT; CDR2 reads YYEEEE. In DNA, the CDR3 is TGTGCCAGCAGCCGACGCCAATGGGGGGTTGACCAAGAGACCCAGTACTTC. This translates into CASSRRQWGVDQETQYF.